This TCR beta chain derives from a study of T-cell memory formation after mild COVID-19 (dated by TCRdb to about 2021). About the investigation overall: Most TCR sequence clusters were specific to one of the two donors. In two donors, T-cell clones that expanded and contracted after mild COVID-19 were tracked by sequencing TCRalpha and TCRbeta repertoires over time. Two young, previously healthy adult volunteers made up the cohort, one male and one female.

Points on this clonotype: Its antigen target is currently unknown. No base-level quality is on record; no much larger clone is a single base apart.

TCRdb names Illumina NovaSeq 6000 as the instrument used. Using 5'RACE with constant-segment primers, TCRalpha and TCRbeta cDNA libraries were constructed, with sample barcodes and unique molecular identifiers added in the process. RNA was extracted from every sample with Trizol reagent. Libraries were amplified in two PCR steps, with a second sample barcode and Illumina TruSeq adapters added in the second step. Sequencing of the libraries was done on an Illumina NovaSeq, producing 2 x 150 bp paired-end reads. In the authors' own workflow: Reads were demultiplexed and collapsed into UMI-guided consensus sequences with migec v1.2.7. Using mixcr v2.1.11, UMI consensuses were aligned to TRA and TRB V and J templates and then assembled into clonotypes. A clonotype was counted as expanded or contracted only if both edgeR and NoisET called the change significant, with noise models trained on biological replicates. For edgeR calls, the thresholds were a false discovery rate-adjusted p below 0.01 and a log2 fold-change of 1. As an exploratory analysis of dynamics, PCA with hierarchical clustering was applied to max-normalized trajectories of the 1000 most abundant clonotypes. The CD4 or CD8 phenotype of responding clones was assigned using the separately sequenced CD4+ and CD8+ repertoires. Starting from the raw public reads, TCRdb applied fastp trimming at Q25, assembled clones with MiXCR and retained in-frame beta chains. Rows are unified per CDR3 protein, each entry keeping the most common DNA and genes. In this record, the V and J calls reflect TCRdb's handling and not the investigators' own analysis. Counted in this sample were just over 350,000 distinct CDR3 sequences; over 13% of them appeared once. The leading ten clones occupy around 21% of the sample.

Ficoll-Paque density gradient centrifugation was the method used to isolate PBMCs. The paper as a whole reports these results and caveats: Whether the second-wave clones peaking on day 37 were SARS-CoV-2 specific was not confirmed. Contracting CD4+ clones were found mainly in CM and EM memory subsets, while CD8+ clones were enriched in EMRA. Some responding clones were detected in pre-infection memory, suggesting pre-existing cross-reactive memory T cells joined the SARS-CoV-2 response. Only a couple of mild cases were covered by the study, and larger cohorts that include severe cases with pre-infection samples were considered necessary. From day 15 to 85, contracting clones showed balanced CD4/CD8 phenotypes, whereas a second wave of clones that expanded from day 15 to 37 leaned towards CD4+.

The sequenced material came from PBMCs or a T cell subset sorted from them (not recorded which). This clonotype originated in a man younger than 30 who had mild COVID-19 (a few samples of this study predate the infection). The sample titles of this study are shuffled in the database, so cell type and time point are left out; the donor was told from shared clones.

The CDR3 region reads CASSLSKRGYNEQFF. Here is the DNA: TGTGCCAGCAGCTTAAGCAAGCGGGGCTACAATGAGCAGTTCTTC. The receptor chain draws on TRBV7-3 and TRBJ2-1, with 7 bases matching TRBD2. In the germline V gene, CDR1 corresponds to SGHTA and CDR2 to FQGTGA. Relative to germline, V is missing 1 base and J is missing 3 bases, with 3 bases of the junction outside any gene match. The CDR3 numbers 15 residues from cysteine through phenylalanine. The entry retains the CDR3 DNA only, 45 bases that are in frame from base 1.